These 12 T cell receptor beta chains originate from one sample sequenced in a study of shared clonotypes between healthy human individuals. TCRdb's copy holds only in-frame clones and misses some; the assay was immunoSEQ multiplex PCR. The sample lists hundreds of thousands of clones, 90% to 96% occurring once. Sequencing input: naive CD4+ T cells sorted from blood. Subset in this sample: CD45RA+ positively selected. These receptors all come from a woman aged 25 to 39 in good health.

The J gene is TRBJ1-3, the V gene TRBV11-2; the D is unclear. CDR3 length: 12 amino acids. The germline V and J ends were trimmed by 6 bases and 1 base, with 4 bases remaining between them. Germline assignment: CDR1 SGHAT and CDR2 FQNNGV. CDR3 bases: TGTGCCAGCAGACCTTCTGGAAACACCATATATTTT. Translating it yields CASRPSGNTIYF.

The chain carries TRBV5-1 and TRBJ2-5, with a tentative D call TRBD1 (5 bases). The V and J ends lost 1 base and 4 bases respectively, with 11 bases between them. Germline V gene data show CDR1 as SGHRS and CDR2 as YFSETQ. The CDR3 is 14 amino acids. The CDR3: CASSLPTQGETQYF. CDR3 nucleotide sequence: TGCGCCAGCAGCTTGCCTACCCAGGGAGAGACCCAGTACTTC.

The rearrangement links TRBV2 to TRBJ2-5; D is ambiguous. With the DNA end fitting TRBJ2-7 better, the J assignment may be wrong. CDR3 size: 11 residues. Germline-derived CDR1 and CDR2 are SNHLY and FYNNEI. CDR3 bases: TGTGCCGTAGGACGACTCTACGAGCAGTACTTC. Its translation is CAVGRLYEQYF.

This chain connects TRBV5-4 to TRBJ1-3; possibly TRBD1 for D (5 bases). The CDR3 has 15 residues. Trimming took 7 bases from V and 4 from J, leaving 18 bases between them. The germline gives CDR1 SGHNT, CDR2 YYREEE (reference sequence). CDR3 in DNA: TGTGCCAGCCGCGCCCCCGGGACTCCAGGAAACACCATATATTTT. Its translation: CASRAPGTPGNTIYF.

The rearrangement uses TRBV29-1 and TRBJ2-5; TRBD2 aligns across 7 bases. In germline, CDR1 is SQVTM, CDR2 ANQGSEA. This CDR3 comprises 13 residues. Germline trimming cut 4 bases from V and 7 bases from J; bases unmatched to any gene: 9. The CDR3 region is CSVVASGPGTQYF. CDR3 DNA sequence: TGCAGCGTTGTGGCTAGCGGCCCTGGGACCCAGTACTTC.

In its sample, this clone was seen once. The rearrangement uses TRBV2 and TRBJ2-5; 8 nucleotides line up with TRBD2. V shed 7 bases and J 5 bases; nucleotides not matched to a gene: 6. The CDR3 is made up of 13 amino acids. CDR1 and CDR2 (germline): SNHLY, FYNNEI. The chain's CDR3 is CASIREGQETQYF. CDR3 nucleotide sequence: TGTGCCAGCATACGGGAGGGCCAGGAGACCCAGTACTTC.

This clone showed up just once. V gene TRBV6-1 combines with J gene TRBJ1-2; D is perhaps TRBD1 (5 bases). The CDR3 runs to 18 residues. The germline CDR1 and CDR2 sequences are MNHNS and SASEGT. V dropped 3 bases and J dropped 3 bases, with 23 bases sitting between them. The CDR3 nucleotides read TGTGCCAGCAGTGATATCTTCGGGGCTATCCCGGGGTACTATGGCTACACCTTC. Protein product: CASSDIFGAIPGYYGYTF.

The J gene is TRBJ2-7, the V gene TRBV7-9, with 8 positions matching TRBD2. J was trimmed by 2 bases and V by 1 base; bases with no gene match: 7. Germline V CDR1 and CDR2: SEHNR, FQNEAQ (reference sequence). The CDR3 has 16 amino acids. The CDR3 DNA sequence: TGTGCCAGCAGCTTAGATCCAGCGGGAGTACCCTACGAGCAGTACTTC. Translation gives CASSLDPAGVPYEQYF.

V is TRBV5-1 and J is TRBJ2-1; 10 bases match TRBD2. Germline values: CDR1 SGHRS, CDR2 YFSETQ. The V gene end was trimmed by 1 base and the J gene end by 12 bases; junction bases not matched to a gene: 10. This CDR3 region has 15 residues. CDR3 sequence (DNA): TGCGCCAGCAGCTTGTTGACTAGCGGGTATGTTGGGCAGTTCTTC. This sequence encodes CASSLLTSGYVGQFF.

This clone was seen more than once but under ten times. CDR3 loop: CAIMASDEQYF. The CDR3 coding sequence is TGTGCCATCATGGCTAGCGACGAGCAGTACTTC. The chain carries TRBV10-3 and TRBJ2-7; tentative D call: TRBD2 (6 bases). The CDR3 sequence is 11 residues long. The germline V and J ends were trimmed by 7 bases and 5 bases, with 9 bases remaining between them. CDR1 and CDR2 (germline): ENHRY, SYGVKD.

The rearrangement joins TRBV10-2 to TRBJ2-2; D is unresolved. With 7 bases removed from V and 3 bases from J, the gap between germline ends came to 9 bases. Per germline, CDR1 WSHSY and CDR2 SAAADI. This CDR3 has 13 amino acids. CDR3 coding DNA: TGCGCCAGCACCCCCAGATACACCGGGGAGCTGTTTTTT. It specifies CASTPRYTGELFF.

CDR3 in amino acids: CASSIDGSYTGELFF. In DNA form, the CDR3 reads TGTGCCAGTAGTATAGATGGCAGTTACACCGGGGAGCTGTTTTTT. V gene TRBV19 combines with J gene TRBJ2-2; D remains ambiguous. Germline-derived CDR1 and CDR2 are LNHDA and SQIVND (reference sequence). V was cut by 0 bases and J by 3 bases, with 8 bases left in between. This CDR3 region has 15 residues.